The 29 T cell receptor beta chains reported below all come from one sample, sequenced in a study of T cell clonality in common variable immunodeficiency. The data were produced by immunoSEQ multiplex PCR, yet TCRdb's version contains in-frame clones alone and is incomplete. The repertoire shows about 40,000 clones, none seen only once; the top ten take approximately 2.2%. Specimen: peripheral blood mononuclear cells. The origin of the receptors is a person aged 18-69 years in good health.

This clone was seen at least ten times. From the germline J gene comes the end of the CDR3, since the read stops 3 residues before it. The rearrangement joins TRBV20-1 to TRBJ1-1; 8 bases are a match to TRBD1. Looked up from germline, CDR1 is DFQATT and CDR2 is SNEGSKA (reference sequence). This CDR3 spans 16 amino acids. The trim removed 6 bases at V and 0 bases at J, leaving 12 bases unmatched. The CDR3 loop reads CSASPRTGFMNTEAFF. CDR3 DNA (partial): TGCAGTGCGTCCCCACGGACAGGGTTCATGAACACTGAA.

This clone was seen many times. Sequencing ends 3 residues short of the CDR3 end; the germline J gene provides the rest. The chain couples TRBV7-2 to TRBJ2-1; TRBD2 matches 7 bases. The CDR3 has 14 residues. Germline assignment: CDR1 SGHTA and CDR2 FQGNSA. V shed 3 bases and J 6 bases; nucleotides not matched to a gene: 5. The CDR3 region is CASSLPGLLNEQFF. CDR3 bases read: TGTGCCAGCAGCTTGCCGGGACTACTCAATGAG.

This clone has more than one count but fewer than ten. The CDR3 end lies 3 residues beyond the end of the read and is filled in from the germline J gene. The gene calls are TRBV7-3 and TRBJ2-3; 12 bases line up with TRBD2. Trimming at V came to 4 bases and at J to 2 bases, leaving 4 bases not matched to a gene. Germline V CDR1 and CDR2: SGHTA, FQGTGA. The CDR3 runs 16 residues. The CDR3 region is CASSSGTSGSTDTQYF. Incomplete CDR3 DNA: TGTGCCAGCAGCTCCGGGACTAGCGGGTCCACAGATACG.

This clone occurred many times. With the read ending 3 residues before the CDR3 end, the germline J gene is used to fill in that end. The chain recombines TRBV6-2 or TRBV6-3 with TRBJ2-7; 12 bases line up with TRBD2. V was clipped by 7 bases and J by 5 bases; unmatched bases: 9. This CDR3 has 15 amino acids. Germline values: CDR1 MNHEY, CDR2 SVGEGT. The part of the CDR3 DNA that was read is TGTGCCAGCACCCCTAGCGGGAGGGCTTTGCACGAG. This gives the protein CASTPSGRALHE. The complete CDR3 reads CASTPSGRALHEQYF.

This clone was observed many times. The read ends 3 residues before the CDR3 terminus; that terminus is restored from the germline J gene. The chain has TRBV5-4 and TRBJ2-7; TRBD1 matches 11 bases. J lost 2 bases, V lost 2 bases, and 3 bases had no gene match. This CDR3 is built from 15 residues. The germline CDR1 and CDR2 sequences are SGHNT and YYREEE (reference sequence). CDR3 residues: CASSFPGQGAYEQYF. The CDR3 bases that were read are TGTGCCAGCAGCTTCCCGGGACAGGGGGCCTACGAG.

This clone was recorded many times. Sequencing ends 3 residues short of the CDR3 end; the germline J gene provides the rest. The rearrangement uses TRBV5-1 and TRBJ2-1; D might be TRBD1 (5 bases). Trimming shortened V by 0 bases and J by 7 bases, and 17 bases separated the two germline ends. This CDR3 region has 16 residues. Germline-derived CDR1 and CDR2 are SGHRS and YFSETQ. CDR3 DNA, as far as it was read: TGCGCCAGCAGCTTGGAGGACACAAAGATTGCAAATGAG. As protein: CASSLEDTKIANE. The whole CDR3 sequence is CASSLEDTKIANEQFF.

Note on this clone: With the read ending 3 residues before the CDR3 end, the germline J gene is used to fill in that end. This chain links TRBV20-1 with TRBJ2-1; 14 bases are shared with TRBD2. CDR1 and CDR2 (germline): DFQATT, SNEGSKA (reference sequence). The V gene end was trimmed by 7 bases and the J gene end by 8 bases; junction bases not matched to a gene: 7. The CDR3 loop spans 14 amino acids. The CDR3 DNA, read in part, is TGCAGTGTTCTGGGACTAGCGGGAGTCGATGAG. It encodes CSVLGLAGVDE. The full CDR3 protein is CSVLGLAGVDEQFF.

In its sample, this clone was seen many times. The CDR3 extends 3 residues past the end of the read, so its final part is completed from the germline J gene. The genes are TRBV7-2 and TRBJ2-3; tentatively, D is TRBD1 (5 bases). The CDR3 sequence is 15 residues long. V was pared by 1 base and J by 5 bases, with 13 bases between. Germline loops: CDR1 SGHTA, CDR2 FQGNSA. The covered CDR3 bases are TGTGCCAGCAGCTTAGGTACAGGACAAATAGATACG. It translates to CASSLGTGQIDT. The entire CDR3 reads CASSLGTGQIDTQYF.

This clone has at least ten counts. The read ends 3 residues early relative to the CDR3; the germline J gene fills the gap. The genes are TRBV19 and TRBJ1-1; D might be TRBD1 (5 bases). The germline V gene encodes CDR1 LNHDA and CDR2 SQIVND (reference sequence). The V end was cut by 3 bases, the J end by 4 bases, with 12 bases between. The CDR3 has 14 residues. CDR3 loop: CASSIGVRGTEAFF. Incomplete CDR3 DNA: TGTGCCAGTAGTATTGGAGTTAGGGGCACTGAA.

This clone has a count of ten or more. Read data end 3 residues before the CDR3 end; the end is taken from the germline J gene. The chain couples TRBV30 to TRBJ1-2, with D possibly TRBD1 on 5 matching bases. V was trimmed by 2 bases and J by 2 bases, leaving 15 bases between them. The CDR3 contains 15 residues. Germline loops: CDR1 GTSNPN, CDR2 SVGIG (reference sequence). CDR3 sequence: CAWSLGGYGNYGYTF. Incomplete CDR3 DNA: TGTGCCTGGAGTCTCGGGGGTTATGGGAACTATGGC.

This clone was counted many times. The read falls 3 residues short of the CDR3 end, and the missing part is taken from the germline J gene. The rearrangement uses TRBV5-1 and TRBJ2-3; tentative D call: TRBD1 (5 bases). V lost 0 bases, J lost 4 bases, and 18 bases lay in between. CDR1 SGHRS and CDR2 YFSETQ come from the germline V gene. This CDR3 comprises 17 residues. CDR3 DNA, as far as it was read: TGCGCCAGCAGCTTGGGGCCTCCCTGGGGCGAGGCAGATACG. This gives the protein CASSLGPPWGEADT. The entire CDR3 sequence reads CASSLGPPWGEADTQYF.

The table lists this clone with many counts. Read sequence stops 3 residues before the CDR3 end, and the germline J gene provides the missing end. The V call is TRBV20-1, the J call TRBJ2-2, with a possible D match to TRBD1 (6 bases). Trimming removed 7 bases at V and 1 base at J, with 10 bases between. Germline V gene sequence: CDR1 DFQATT, CDR2 SNEGSKA (reference sequence). The CDR3 has 13 amino acids. CDR3 loop: CSGQGRNTGELFF. The CDR3 DNA, read in part, is TGCAGTGGCCAGGGGAGGAACACCGGGGAG.

This clone was seen many times. One end of the junction is discordant with germline, which a read error may explain. The CDR3 is cut off 3 residues early in the read; its end comes from the germline J gene. Other DNA sequences within the sample encode an identical CDR3. The V call is TRBV5-4, the J call TRBJ1-2, with 7 bases fitting TRBD1. This CDR3 is built from 16 residues. Germline lookup yields CDR1 SGHNT and CDR2 YYREEE (reference sequence). CDR3 sequence: CASSLRGGSANYGYTF. CDR3 bases read: TGTGCCAGCAGCTTGAGAGGGGGCTCGGCTAACTATGGT.

This clone has a handful of counts. The read falls 3 residues short of the CDR3 end, and the missing part is taken from the germline J gene. This rearrangement joins TRBV19 to TRBJ2-4; D ambiguous. From germline, CDR1 is LNHDA and CDR2 SQIVND (reference sequence). The CDR3 runs to 11 residues. CDR3 residues: CASLSVYGQYF. The sequenced CDR3 bases are TGTGCCAGCCTAAGTGTCTATGGT.

In this sample, this clone turned up many times. The CDR3 goes on 3 residues after the read ends, and that part is filled in from the germline J gene. This sequence joins TRBV6-2 or TRBV6-3 and TRBJ1-2, with D possibly TRBD1 on 5 matching bases. Germline loops: CDR1 MNHEY, CDR2 SVGEGT. V lost 6 bases and J lost 3, with 11 bases in between. The CDR3 length is 13 residues. CDR3 residues: CASRHDSYYGYTF. The CDR3 DNA, read in part, is TGTGCCAGCAGACACGACAGTTACTATGGC.

This clone was seen many times. The DNA ends 3 residues before the CDR3 does, and the rest of the CDR3 is filled in from the germline J gene. The gene calls are TRBV30 and TRBJ2-3, with 7 bases matching TRBD2. CDR1 GTSNPN and CDR2 SVGIG come from the germline V gene (reference sequence). The CDR3 has 15 amino acids. Losses at the gene ends were 4 bases for V and 2 bases for J; bases not matched to a gene: 9. The CDR3 loop reads CAWKDPSGITDTQYF. Partial CDR3 DNA: TGTGCCTGGAAAGACCCTAGCGGTATCACAGATACG.

This clone appeared many times. Read coverage stops 3 residues before the CDR3 terminus; the germline J gene supplies the remainder. This chain joins TRBV5-4 and TRBJ1-4, with TRBD1 as a possible D gene (6 bases). The V end was cut by 4 bases, the J end by 8 bases, with 18 bases between. The CDR3 has 15 amino acids. Looked up from germline, CDR1 is SGHNT and CDR2 is YYREEE (reference sequence). The CDR3 is CASSAQAGGGEKLFF. The sequenced CDR3 bases are TGTGCCAGCAGCGCTCAAGCGGGGGGCGGGGAAAAA.

This clone came up many times. Sequencing ends 3 residues short of the CDR3 end; the germline J gene provides the rest. The rearrangement joins TRBV5-1 to TRBJ2-5; the D gene is possibly TRBD1 (6 bases). The V end lost 1 base, the J end lost 1 base, and 11 bases lay between the germline ends. The CDR3 spans 15 residues. Germline V gene data show CDR1 as SGHRS and CDR2 as YFSETQ. The CDR3 region is CASSLSGGFQETQYF. The CDR3 bases that were read are TGCGCCAGCAGCTTGAGTGGGGGCTTCCAAGAGACC.

This clone was counted many times. The DNA ends 3 residues before the CDR3 does, and the rest of the CDR3 is filled in from the germline J gene. The J gene is TRBJ2-5, the V gene TRBV30; unclear D gene. CDR1 is GTSNPN, CDR2 SVGIG, per germline (reference sequence). This CDR3 has 11 residues. V shed 4 bases and J shed 1 base, with 4 bases lying between them. The CDR3 protein is CAWTSQETQYF. CDR3 DNA (partial): TGTGCCTGGACGTCCCAAGAGACC.

This clone came up many times. The read finishes 3 residues shy of the CDR3 end, and the germline J gene is used to complete it. This sequence joins TRBV20-1 and TRBJ2-1; 7 nucleotides agree with TRBD2. The length of the CDR3 is 15 residues. With V trimmed by 6 bases and J by 2 bases, 10 bases remained unmatched. Germline-derived CDR1 and CDR2 are DFQATT and SNEGSKA (reference sequence). The part of the CDR3 DNA that was read is TGCAGTGCAGCTTTTTCTAGCGGCCCCTACAATGAG. Protein product: CSAAFSSGPYNE. The whole CDR3 sequence is CSAAFSSGPYNEQFF.

This clone occurred many times. The read ends 3 residues early relative to the CDR3; the germline J gene fills the gap. The V and J genes are TRBV7-3 and TRBJ1-1; D may be TRBD1 (5 bases). The V and J ends lost 4 bases and 4 bases respectively, with 19 bases between them. Per the germline V gene, CDR1 is SGHTA and CDR2 is FQGTGA. The CDR3 contains 16 residues. The sequenced part of the CDR3 DNA is TGTGCCAGCAGCTACACACCGACGGGGGAGGGCACTGAA. Translating it yields CASSYTPTGEGTE. The CDR3 reads in full as CASSYTPTGEGTEAFF.

This clone was recorded many times. The sequenced fragment ends 3 residues before the CDR3 boundary, so the rest is inferred from the germline J gene. The chain joins TRBV19 to TRBJ2-7; perhaps TRBD1 as D (6 bases). V was trimmed by 4 bases and J by 0 bases, leaving 16 bases between them. CDR3 length equals 16 residues. Germline V CDR1 and CDR2: LNHDA, SQIVND (reference sequence). The CDR3 loop reads CASSTRQVPSSYEQYF. Partial CDR3 DNA: TGTGCCAGTAGTACGCGACAGGTCCCATCCTCCTACGAG.

Many counts were recorded for this clone. The missing CDR3 end, 3 residues past where the read stops, is filled in from the germline J gene. The rearrangement joins TRBV5-1 to TRBJ2-5; 8 bases match TRBD2. V shed 1 base and J 0 bases; nucleotides not matched to a gene: 2. The CDR3 spans 15 residues. CDR1 and CDR2 (germline): SGHRS, YFSETQ. The CDR3 sequence: CASSLLAGNQETQYF. The part of the CDR3 DNA that was read is TGCGCCAGCAGCTTGCTAGCGGGTAACCAAGAGACC.

This clone was found many times. The read comes to an end 3 residues before the CDR3 does, leaving the germline J gene to fill in the end. The chain uses TRBV19 and TRBJ2-4; 15 nucleotides line up with TRBD2. CDR3 length equals 15 residues. CDR1 and CDR2 from the germline V gene are LNHDA and SQIVND (reference sequence). This CDR3 reads CASSGGTSGRLTQYF. Partial CDR3 DNA: TGTGCCAGTAGTGGCGGGACTAGCGGGAGGTTAACT.

This clone was seen many times. The observed sequence ends 3 residues before the CDR3 terminus, with the missing tail filled in from the germline J gene. The chain recombines TRBV20-1 with TRBJ2-3, with 13 positions matching TRBD2. Per the germline V gene, CDR1 is DFQATT and CDR2 is SNEGSKA (reference sequence). Germline trimming cut 3 bases from V and 0 bases from J; bases unmatched to any gene: 3. There are 16 residues in the CDR3. The covered CDR3 bases are TGCAGTGCTAGCCGACTAGCGGGGGGAAGCACAGATACG. Its protein is CSASRLAGGSTDT. The entire CDR3 sequence reads CSASRLAGGSTDTQYF.

A note on this clone: The read comes to an end 3 residues before the CDR3 does, leaving the germline J gene to fill in the end. The rearrangement links TRBV2 to TRBJ2-5; 8 bases agree with TRBD2. Looked up from germline, CDR1 is SNHLY and CDR2 is FYNNEI. Germline trimming cut 4 bases from V and 5 bases from J; bases unmatched to any gene: 6. This CDR3 region has 14 residues. The CDR3 protein is CASSVDSGGETQYF. CDR3 DNA, as far as it was read: TGTGCCAGCAGTGTCGATTCGGGGGGGGAGACC.

Details on this clone: The read ends 3 residues early relative to the CDR3; the germline J gene fills the gap. This sample also contains other DNA sequences that code for the same CDR3. V usage is TRBV7-3 and J usage is TRBJ2-2; 10 positions agree with TRBD1. The length of the CDR3 is 16 residues. Germline V gene data show CDR1 as SGHTA and CDR2 as FQGTGA. Trimming took 5 bases from V and 7 from J; bases not matched to a gene: 10. CDR3 DNA (partial): TGTGCCAGCAGCCCGCGGGACAGGGGACCCGGCGGGGAG. Its protein product is CASSPRDRGPGGE. The CDR3 in its entirety is CASSPRDRGPGGELFF.

In the case of this clone: With the read ending 3 residues before the CDR3 end, the germline J gene is used to fill in that end. At the DNA level, this CDR3 is encoded by other sequences in the same sample as well. The chain combines TRBV5-1 with TRBJ1-6; 8 nucleotides match TRBD1. The CDR3 sequence is 16 residues long. The trim removed 0 bases at V and 7 bases at J, leaving 6 bases unmatched. The germline V gene encodes CDR1 SGHRS and CDR2 YFSETQ. This chain's CDR3 is CASSLAGQGENSPLHF. The sequenced part of the CDR3 DNA is TGCGCCAGCAGCTTGGCCGGACAGGGCGAGAATTCACCC.

This clone occurred many times. Coverage ceases 3 residues before the CDR3 finishes, and the germline J gene fills in the end. This rearrangement joins TRBV10-3 to TRBJ2-6; D unclear. CDR1 and CDR2 from the germline V gene are ENHRY and SYGVKD. Trimming left V 0 bases short and J 6 bases short, with 18 bases between. CDR3 size: 18 residues. The sequenced CDR3 bases are TGTGCCATCAGTGAGTCAACATTTCCCGCTCTTCAGGCCAACGTC. Translating gives CAISESTFPALQANV. The CDR3 in its entirety is CAISESTFPALQANVLTF.